A single sample gave rise to the 15 T cell receptor beta chains below, sequenced in a study of blood T cells in healthy people across ages. The use of a sample-barcoded 5' primer and a J-beta primer mix characterized a second PCR of about 7 to 12 cycles. TCRdb reprocessed the 5' RACE reads with MiXCR, giving one entry per CDR3 protein. The sample records some 640,000 distinct CDR3 sequences, about 30% being singletons. The sample was blood. The receptors were gathered from a woman aged 80 or older in good health.

This clonotype occurred a few times. V gene TRBV29-1 combines with J gene TRBJ2-1; D possibly corresponds to TRBD1 (7 bases). This CDR3 has 13 residues. V lost 3 bases, J lost 6 bases, and 12 bases lay in between. Germline CDR1 and CDR2: SQVTM and ANQGSEA. The CDR3 protein is CSVDRGALNEQFF. The CDR3 coding sequence is TGCAGCGTTGACAGGGGGGCCCTCAATGAGCAGTTCTTC.

With respect to this clonotype: It may be a read error: a sequence one base away is much more abundant. The rearrangement joins TRBV4-3 to TRBJ2-2; the D is unclear. The CDR3 has 17 amino acids. V lost 4 bases to trimming and J lost 5 bases, with 20 bases between them. Per germline, CDR1 LGHNA and CDR2 YSLEER. The CDR3 nucleotides are TGCGCCAGCAGCCGAGAGCCGTTGGGTGGTGGGACCGGGGAGCTGTTTTTT. Amino acids: CASSREPLGGGTGELFF.

Ten or more counts support this clonotype. The V call is TRBV6-6, the J call TRBJ2-3, with D unclear. V was pared by 7 bases and J by 2 bases, with 10 bases between. CDR1 MNHNY and CDR2 SVGAGI come from the germline V gene (reference sequence). This CDR3 has 13 amino acids. The CDR3 loop reads CASTGLLTDTQYF. The CDR3 coding sequence is TGTGCCAGCACAGGCCTACTCACAGATACGCAGTATTTT.

V usage is TRBV30 and J usage is TRBJ2-6; D is unclear. The V end was cut by 3 bases, the J end by 1 base, with 1 base between. The CDR3 has 12 amino acids. Per the germline V gene, CDR1 is GTSNPN and CDR2 is SVGIG (reference sequence). The DNA of the CDR3 is TGTGCCTGGAGGTCTGGGGCCAACGTCCTGACTTTC. This translates into CAWRSGANVLTF.

This clonotype has a count of ten or more. The V gene is TRBV6-2 or TRBV6-3, the J gene TRBJ1-5; D is perhaps TRBD1 (6 bases). The CDR3 totals 14 residues. From germline, CDR1 is MNHEY and CDR2 SVGEGT. Trimming cost V 5 bases and J 5 bases, with 13 bases left between them. The CDR3 loop is CASSARDTDQPQHF. The CDR3 nucleotides are TGTGCCAGCAGTGCCCGGGACACCGATCAGCCCCAGCATTTT.

With respect to this clonotype: A clone one base away is much larger, so this may be a read error. J is TRBJ2-7 and V is TRBV6-6; TRBD1 or TRBD2 may be the D gene (7 bases each). Trimming took 6 bases from V and 12 from J, leaving 27 bases between them. The CDR3 is 15 residues long. Germline V CDR1 and CDR2: MNHNY, SVGAGI (reference sequence). The CDR3 nucleotides read TGTGCCAGCAGGAAAGACAGGGCGGGAGAAGAGACCCGGTACTTC. Translated: CASRKDRAGEETRYF.

On this clonotype itself: One end of the junction varies from germline; a read error may be responsible. The rearrangement uses TRBV29-1 and TRBJ1-2; D possibly corresponds to TRBD1 (6 bases). Germline CDR1 SQVTM, CDR2 ANQGSEA. The CDR3 extends over 12 amino acids. DNA of the CDR3: TGCAGCGGTGAATTCTGGGGGGCTGGCTACACCTTC. The encoded protein is CSGEFWGAGYTF.

Many counts were recorded for this clonotype. The chain carries TRBV7-2 and TRBJ1-4; 8 nucleotides match TRBD1. In germline, CDR1 is SGHTA, CDR2 FQGNSA. Germline trimming cut 3 bases from V and 8 bases from J; bases unmatched to any gene: 5. The CDR3 runs 14 residues. CDR3 in amino acids: CASSLTGEGEKLFF. As DNA, the CDR3 is TGTGCCAGCAGCTTGACAGGGGAGGGAGAAAAACTGTTTTTT. The whole variable domain, remainder taken from reference TRBV7-2 and TRBJ1-4, is GAGVSQSPSNKVTEKGKDVELRCDPISGHTALYWYRQSLGQGLEFLIYFQGNSAPDKSGLPSDRFSAERTGGSVSTLTIQRTQQEDSAVYLCASSLTGEGEKLFFGSGTQLSVL.

The chain employs TRBV5-6 and TRBJ1-3, with 11 bases aligning to TRBD1. The V segment lost 2 bases and the J segment 4 bases; nucleotides outside the gene matches: 5. The CDR3 has 16 amino acids. Looked up from germline, CDR1 is SGHDT and CDR2 is YYEEEE. The CDR3: CASSFTGTGGGNTIYF. CDR3 bases: TGTGCCAGCAGCTTCACCGGGACAGGGGGAGGAAACACCATATATTTT.

In the case of this clonotype: No conserved phenylalanine or tryptophan ends this CDR3, so it is likely a read error. The chain's CDR3 is CASSFGTVGHQPQHL. The CDR3 DNA reads as TGTGCCAGCAGCTTCGGGACGGTCGGGCATCAGCCCCAGCATTTG. The gene calls are TRBV5-5 and TRBJ1-5; D is possibly TRBD1 (5 bases). Trimming removed 2 bases from V and 5 bases from J, with 14 bases in between. Germline V lookup: CDR1 SGHKS, CDR2 YYEKEE (reference sequence). The CDR3 runs to 15 residues.

On this clonotype itself: A much larger clone lies one base from this, so it may be a read error. The chain recombines TRBV9 with TRBJ2-5; D assignment may be TRBD1 or TRBD2 (5 bases each). The CDR3 spans 17 residues. Germline V gene data show CDR1 as SGDLS and CDR2 as YYNGEE. The ends were cut back, 2 bases at V and 11 bases at J, with 28 bases in the middle. The CDR3, as DNA: TGTGCCAGCAGCGTTCCGGGGAAGGGGCGCGAAAACAATGAGCAGTACTTC. Translating it yields CASSVPGKGRENNEQYF.

This sequence joins TRBV5-1 and TRBJ1-4; D remains ambiguous. V was pared by 4 bases and J by 14 bases, with 21 bases between. CDR1 is SGHRS and CDR2 is YFSETQ in the germline V gene. The CDR3 is made up of 14 amino acids. The CDR3 reads CASSQTPPAVELFF. The CDR3 coding sequence is TGCGCCAGCAGCCAGACTCCACCGGCGGTTGAGCTGTTTTTT.

Ten or more counts support this clonotype. The chain carries TRBV5-5 and TRBJ1-5; D perhaps matches TRBD1 (5 bases). The V and J ends lost 1 base and 1 base respectively, with 9 bases between them. CDR3 length: 15 amino acids. Per the germline V gene, CDR1 is SGHKS and CDR2 is YYEKEE (reference sequence). This CDR3 reads CASSLSDSSNQPQHF. CDR3 nucleotide sequence: TGTGCCAGCAGCTTGTCCGACAGCAGCAATCAGCCCCAGCATTTT.

This chain joins TRBV27 and TRBJ1-5, with 10 bases matching TRBD1. Trimming took 4 bases from V and 6 from J; bases not matched to a gene: 9. In germline, CDR1 is MNHEY, CDR2 SMNVEV (reference sequence). The CDR3 has 16 residues. The CDR3 sequence is CASSYTGQGSVQPQHF. The CDR3 bases are TGTGCCAGCAGTTACACGGGACAGGGGAGTGTTCAGCCCCAGCATTTT.

V usage is TRBV12-3 or TRBV12-4 and J usage is TRBJ2-5; 7 positions match TRBD2. V trimming: 6 bases; J trimming: 5 bases; junction bases outside the gene matches: 9. CDR3 length: 14 residues. CDR3 bases: TGTGCCAGCAGCCCGGGGACTAATCGGGAGACCCAGTACTTC. Translating it yields CASSPGTNRETQYF.